Below are 16 T cell receptor beta chains sequenced from a single sample in a study of T cell repertoires in cytomegalovirus infection. TCRdb re-called the reads with MiXCR, one entry per CDR3 protein. The table includes around 300,000 distinct CDR3 sequences, 22% detected once. What these receptors recognize is not known. Specimen: cultured PBMCs, collected from culture after CMV antigen stimulation. The receptors come from a human donor in good health (CMV status not recorded). Some clones in this sample may be carry-over from other donors' samples.

J is TRBJ2-1 and V is TRBV13; D is unclear. From germline, CDR1 is PRHDT and CDR2 FYEKMQ (reference sequence). This CDR3 has 14 amino acids. Trimming took off 6 bases at V and 9 bases at J, with 18 bases between the two ends. CDR3 sequence: CASRGPGPTSEQFF. As DNA, the CDR3 is TGTGCCAGCAGAGGCCCGGGTCCTACGTCTGAGCAGTTCTTC. Drawing the rest from reference TRBV13 and TRBJ2-1, the complete variable domain is AAGVIQSPRHLIKEKRETATLKCYPIPRHDTVYWYQQGPGQDPQFLISFYEKMQSDKGSIPDRFSAQQFSDYHSELNMSSLELGDSALYFCASRGPGPTSEQFFGPGTRLTVL.

Ten or more counts support this clonotype. This chain uses TRBV12-3 or TRBV12-4 with TRBJ2-1, with 8 nucleotides matching TRBD2. The length of the CDR3 is 18 residues. V was pared by 5 bases and J by 0 bases, with 12 bases of the junction left unmatched. The CDR3 DNA reads as TGTGCCAGCAGTCCGGGACTAGAGGACCCCAGCTCCTACAATGAGCAGTTCTTC. As protein: CASSPGLEDPSSYNEQFF.

The sample holds many counts of this clonotype. The chain couples TRBV7-2 to TRBJ2-7; D is unresolved. This CDR3 comprises 13 residues. Trimming took 5 bases from V and 2 from J, leaving 10 bases between them. The germline V gene has CDR1 SGHTA and CDR2 FQGNSA. CDR3 in amino acids: CASSLSWTYEQYF. In DNA, the CDR3 is TGTGCCAGCAGCCTCTCTTGGACCTACGAGCAGTACTTC.

The chain joins TRBV7-2 to TRBJ1-4; 12 nucleotides match TRBD1. This CDR3 is 16 amino acids long. V gave up 5 bases and J gave up 7 bases; unmatched junction bases: 8. CDR1 SGHTA and CDR2 FQGNSA come from the germline V gene. The CDR3 sequence: CASSLNPGQGAEKLFF. CDR3 nucleotide sequence: TGTGCCAGCAGCCTCAATCCGGGACAGGGGGCTGAAAAACTGTTTTTT.

This clonotype has at least ten counts. V usage is TRBV7-9 and J usage is TRBJ1-2; the D gene is possibly TRBD1 (5 bases). V shed 5 bases and J shed 3 bases, with 7 bases lying between them. The CDR3 spans 12 residues. Germline CDR1 and CDR2: SEHNR and FQNEAQ (reference sequence). The CDR3 coding sequence is TGTGCCAGCAGCCGGGACGACTATGGCTACACCTTC. Protein sequence: CASSRDDYGYTF.

This clonotype has just a few counts. The chain has TRBV12-3 or TRBV12-4 and TRBJ2-2, with D possibly being TRBD1 (5 bases). V was pared by 5 bases and J by 7 bases, with 17 bases between. The CDR3 spans 15 residues. DNA of the CDR3: TGTGCCAGCAGTAAACCGACAGAGCATTACGGGGAGCTGTTTTTT. Translating it yields CASSKPTEHYGELFF.

This clonotype was counted ten times or more. The J gene is TRBJ2-7, the V gene TRBV19, with D possibly matching TRBD2 (5 bases). V lost 6 bases and J lost 2, with 8 bases in between. This CDR3 region has 12 residues. The germline V gene encodes CDR1 LNHDA and CDR2 SQIVND (reference sequence). The CDR3 DNA is TGTGCCAGTAGCGGACTTGCCTACGAGCAGTACTTC. Amino acid sequence: CASSGLAYEQYF.

This clonotype was seen ten or more times. CDR3 sequence reads: CASTSGGAPRPSTDTQYF. The DNA of the CDR3 is TGTGCCAGCACCTCGGGGGGAGCTCCACGCCCTAGCACAGATACGCAGTATTTT. The chain employs TRBV6-1 and TRBJ2-3, with 7 bases lining up with TRBD2. V dropped 7 bases and J dropped 0; count of bases not matched to a gene: 16. The CDR3 length is 18 residues. Per germline, CDR1 MNHNS and CDR2 SASEGT.

In its sample, this clonotype was seen once. V is TRBV27 and J is TRBJ2-1, with D possibly being TRBD2 (6 bases). The CDR3 covers 12 residues. Germline lookup yields CDR1 MNHEY and CDR2 SMNVEV (reference sequence). The chain's CDR3 is CAGGGIPNEQFF. In DNA form, the CDR3 reads TGTGCGGGAGGCGGGATACCTAATGAGCAGTTCTTC.

This clonotype was counted between two and nine times. CDR3: CASSLPAFYTDTQYF. CDR3 sequence (DNA): TGCGCCAGCAGCCTGCCAGCGTTTTACACAGATACGCAGTATTTT. V and J are TRBV4-1 and TRBJ2-3; D gene uncertain. This CDR3 is 15 amino acids long. Deletions cut 4 bases from V and 2 bases from J, with 13 bases between. Germline-derived CDR1 and CDR2 are MGHRA and YSYEKL.

This clonotype appeared a few times. V usage is TRBV7-3 and J usage is TRBJ1-2; a possible D gene is TRBD1 (5 bases). The CDR3 contains 15 residues. V gave up 5 bases and J gave up 4 bases, with 17 bases separating them. The germline CDR1 and CDR2 sequences are SGHTA and FQGTGA. In DNA, the CDR3 is TGTGCCAGCAGCAAGCTCGGGGGGGGAAGCTATGGCTACACCTTC. Protein product: CASSKLGGGSYGYTF.

This clonotype was seen a handful of times. V gene TRBV7-6 combines with J gene TRBJ2-1, with 13 bases identical to TRBD2. The length of the CDR3 is 21 residues. Losses at the gene ends were 3 bases for V and 1 base for J; bases not matched to a gene: 15. Germline-derived CDR1 and CDR2 are SGHVS and FNYEAQ. The CDR3: CASSLRTSGRVLLESYNEQFF. CDR3 sequence (DNA): TGTGCCAGCAGCTTGAGAACTAGCGGGAGGGTATTGTTGGAGTCCTACAATGAGCAGTTCTTC.

There are many counts of this clonotype. J is TRBJ1-2 and V is TRBV7-2, with TRBD1 matching 11 bases. V lost 5 bases and J lost 8; bases outside the gene matches: 7. Germline CDR1 is SGHTA and CDR2 is FQGNSA. CDR3 size: 14 residues. The CDR3 DNA follows: TGTGCCAGCAGCGACGGACAGGGGGCCCGAGGCTACACCTTC. Its translation: CASSDGQGARGYTF.

The rearrangement uses TRBV10-3 and TRBJ1-1, with D possibly being TRBD1 (5 bases). The CDR3 has 13 residues. From germline, CDR1 is ENHRY and CDR2 SYGVKD. Trimming removed 3 bases at V and 3 bases at J, with 8 bases between. The CDR3 loop is CAISDRVDTEAFF. The CDR3 bases are TGTGCCATCAGTGACAGGGTCGACACTGAAGCTTTCTTT.

This clonotype came up many times. V usage is TRBV20-1 and J usage is TRBJ1-6, with D possibly being TRBD1 (5 bases). The CDR3 length is 17 residues. With 2 bases removed from V and 3 bases from J, the gap between germline ends came to 17 bases. The germline CDR1 and CDR2 sequences are DFQATT and SNEGSKA (reference sequence). DNA of the CDR3: TGCAGTGCTAGAAGGTCCGCAGGGCCCTTCTATAATTCACCCCTCCACTTT. This codes for CSARRSAGPFYNSPLHF.

V gene TRBV5-5 combines with J gene TRBJ1-4, with D maybe TRBD1 (5 bases). Germline loops: CDR1 SGHKS, CDR2 YYEKEE (reference sequence). There are 15 residues in the CDR3. V was clipped by 3 bases and J by 1 base, with 10 bases between them. Here the CDR3 reads CASSSAGVTNEKLFF. The CDR3 DNA sequence: TGTGCCAGCAGCTCCGCGGGGGTAACTAATGAAAAACTGTTTTTT.